The source of this T cell receptor (beta chain) is a study of graft-versus-host responses after intestinal transplantation. General study findings and limits: Some GvH clones were seen earlier in gut or blood, suggesting intestinal origin. Across patients carrying graft-donor T cell macrochimerism, allografts held high graft-versus-host to host-versus-graft clonal ratios.

Here immunoSEQ multiplex PCR was the method, and the copy in TCRdb shows in-frame clones only, minus some. The data show over 90,000 clones, with roughly 91% seen just once and under 0.55% held by the top ten. Germline V gene lookup returns CDR1 SGHTA and CDR2 FQGNSA. The CDR3 has 16 residues. J was trimmed by 1 base and V by 5 bases; bases with no gene match: 4. Concerning this clone itself: Its antigen is unidentified.

The receptor comes from a human donor who received an intestinal transplant. The sample in question was unstimulated CD8+ T cells sorted from spleen or lymph node cells, obtained before intestinal transplant. The chain has TRBV7-2 and TRBJ2-3; 12 positions agree with TRBD2. CDR3 protein: CASSKRTSGGTDTQYF. The CDR3 nucleotides are TGTGCCAGCAGCAAGAGGACTAGCGGGGGCACAGATACGCAGTATTTT.